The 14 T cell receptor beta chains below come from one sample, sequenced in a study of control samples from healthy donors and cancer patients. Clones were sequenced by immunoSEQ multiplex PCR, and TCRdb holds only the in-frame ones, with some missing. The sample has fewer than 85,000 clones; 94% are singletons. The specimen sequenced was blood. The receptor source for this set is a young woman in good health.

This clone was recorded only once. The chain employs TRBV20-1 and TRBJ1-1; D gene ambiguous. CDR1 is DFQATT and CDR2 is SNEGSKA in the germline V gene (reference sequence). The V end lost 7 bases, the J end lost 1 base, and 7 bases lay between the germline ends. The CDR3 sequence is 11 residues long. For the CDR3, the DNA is TGCAGTGTGGGCGGGAACACTGAAGCTTTCTTT. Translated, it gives CSVGGNTEAFF.

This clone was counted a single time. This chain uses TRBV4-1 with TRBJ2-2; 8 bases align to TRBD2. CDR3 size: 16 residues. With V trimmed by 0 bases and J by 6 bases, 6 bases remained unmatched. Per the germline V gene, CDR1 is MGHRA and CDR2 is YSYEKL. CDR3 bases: TGCGCCAGCAGCCAAGAACGGGGGGGCCCCCCCGGGGAGCTGTTTTTT. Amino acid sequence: CASSQERGGPPGELFF.

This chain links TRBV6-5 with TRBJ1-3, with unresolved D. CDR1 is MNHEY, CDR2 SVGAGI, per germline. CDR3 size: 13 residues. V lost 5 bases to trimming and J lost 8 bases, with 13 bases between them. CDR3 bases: TGTGCCAGCAGTCCCAACCGTGGGGACACCATATATTTT. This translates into CASSPNRGDTIYF.

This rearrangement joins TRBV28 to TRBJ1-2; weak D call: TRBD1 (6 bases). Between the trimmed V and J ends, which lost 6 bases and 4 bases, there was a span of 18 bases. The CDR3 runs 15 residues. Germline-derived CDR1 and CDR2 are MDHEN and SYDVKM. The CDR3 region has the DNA TGTGCCAGCAGCTCGATCGGACAGTATCCCTATGGCTACACCTTC. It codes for CASSSIGQYPYGYTF.

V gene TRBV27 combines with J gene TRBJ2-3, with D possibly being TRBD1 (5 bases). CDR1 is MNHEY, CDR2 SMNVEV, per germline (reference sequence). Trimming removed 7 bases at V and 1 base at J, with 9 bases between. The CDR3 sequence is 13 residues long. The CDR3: CASTDSGTDTQYF. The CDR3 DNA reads TGTGCCAGCACCGACAGTGGCACAGATACGCAGTATTTT.

The CDR3 loop reads CASSQGAGTEAFF. In DNA form, the CDR3 reads TGTGCCAGCAGCCAAGGGGCGGGAACTGAAGCTTTCTTT. The J gene is TRBJ1-1, the V gene TRBV3-1 (or the pseudogene TRBV3-2), with D unresolved. There are 13 residues in the CDR3. CDR1 and CDR2 (germline): LGHDT, YNNKEL (reference sequence). The V gene lost 1 base and the J gene lost 5 bases, with 8 bases spanning the gap.

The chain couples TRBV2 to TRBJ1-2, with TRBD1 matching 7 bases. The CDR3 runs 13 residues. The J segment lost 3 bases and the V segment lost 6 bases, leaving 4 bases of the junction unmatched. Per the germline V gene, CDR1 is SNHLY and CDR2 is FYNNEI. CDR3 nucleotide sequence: TGTGCCAGCAGGGATCAGGGGGACTATGGCTACACCTTC. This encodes CASRDQGDYGYTF.

As DNA, the CDR3 is TGCAGCGTTGAACACAGGGAACCTGGCTACACCTTC. This gives the protein CSVEHREPGYTF. The chain combines TRBV29-1 with TRBJ1-2, with a weak D call TRBD1 (6 bases). The V gene lost 2 bases and the J gene lost 7 bases, with 11 bases spanning the gap. The germline gives CDR1 SQVTM, CDR2 ANQGSEA. The CDR3 is 12 residues long. The complete variable domain, with remaining parts taken from reference TRBV29-1 and TRBJ1-2, reads SAVISQKPSRDICQRGTSLTIQCQVDSQVTMMFWYRQQPGQSLTLIATANQGSEATYESGFVIDKFPISRPNLTFSTLTVSNMSPEDSSIYLCSVEHREPGYTFGSGTRLTVV.

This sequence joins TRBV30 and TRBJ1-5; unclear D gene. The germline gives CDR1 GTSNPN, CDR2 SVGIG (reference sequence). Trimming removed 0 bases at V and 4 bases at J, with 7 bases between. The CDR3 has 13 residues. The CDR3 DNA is TGTGCCTGGAGTGTAAGAGGGAATCAGCCCCAGCATTTT. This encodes CAWSVRGNQPQHF.

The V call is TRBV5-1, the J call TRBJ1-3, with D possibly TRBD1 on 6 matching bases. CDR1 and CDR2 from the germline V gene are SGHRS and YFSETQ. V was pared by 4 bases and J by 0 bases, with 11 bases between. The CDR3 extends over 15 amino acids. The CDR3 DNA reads TGCGCCAGCAGCCGGGACACCCGCTCTGGAAACACCATATATTTT. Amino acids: CASSRDTRSGNTIYF. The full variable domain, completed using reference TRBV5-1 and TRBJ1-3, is KAGVTQTPRYLIKTRGQQVTLSCSPISGHRSVSWYQQTPGQGLQFLFEYFSETQRNKGNFPGRFSGRQFSNSRSEMNVSTLELGDSALYLCASSRDTRSGNTIYFGEGSWLTVV.

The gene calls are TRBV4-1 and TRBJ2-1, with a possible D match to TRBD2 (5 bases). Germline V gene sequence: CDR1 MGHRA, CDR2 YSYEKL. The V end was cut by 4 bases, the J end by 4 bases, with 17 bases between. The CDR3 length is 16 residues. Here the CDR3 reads CASSRGGLVLYNEQFF. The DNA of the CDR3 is TGCGCCAGCAGCCGAGGAGGACTTGTCTTATACAATGAGCAGTTCTTC.

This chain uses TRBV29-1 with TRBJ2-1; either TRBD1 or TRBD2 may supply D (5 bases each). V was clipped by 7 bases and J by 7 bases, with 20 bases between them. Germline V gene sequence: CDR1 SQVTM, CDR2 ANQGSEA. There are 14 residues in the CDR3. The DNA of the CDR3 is TGCAGCGCTATCGTCGGGACGGTGGAGAATGAGCAGTTCTTC. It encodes CSAIVGTVENEQFF.

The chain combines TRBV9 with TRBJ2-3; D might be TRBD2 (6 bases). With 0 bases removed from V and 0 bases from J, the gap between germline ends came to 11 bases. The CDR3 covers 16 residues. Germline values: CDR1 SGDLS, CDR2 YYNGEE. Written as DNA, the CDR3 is TGTGCCAGCAGCGTAGGGACTACCACTAGCACAGATACGCAGTATTTT. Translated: CASSVGTTTSTDTQYF.

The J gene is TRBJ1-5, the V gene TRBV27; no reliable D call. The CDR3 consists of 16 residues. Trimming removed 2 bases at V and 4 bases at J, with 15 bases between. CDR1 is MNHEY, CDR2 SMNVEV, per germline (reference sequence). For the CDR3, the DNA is TGTGCCAGCAGTTTAGGTGGCCCGCCCGGGAATCAGCCCCAGCATTTT. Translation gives CASSLGGPPGNQPQHF.